This T cell receptor beta chain was recovered during a study of control samples from healthy donors and cancer patients. The CDR3 consists of 14 residues. The germline CDR1 and CDR2 sequences are MNHEY and SMNVEV (reference sequence). V dropped 9 bases and J dropped 1; count of bases not matched to a gene: 7. Assay used: immunoSEQ multiplex PCR; TCRdb lists only in-frame clones, some missing. The data contain some 120,000 clones, about 95% of them singletons. The origin of this receptor is a man aged 30 to 39 in good health. Sequencing used blood. The chain couples TRBV27 to TRBJ1-1; 8 bases line up with TRBD1. The CDR3 loop is CASGVRGQNTEAFF. The CDR3 DNA follows: TGTGCCAGTGGGGTCAGGGGGCAGAACACTGAAGCTTTCTTT.